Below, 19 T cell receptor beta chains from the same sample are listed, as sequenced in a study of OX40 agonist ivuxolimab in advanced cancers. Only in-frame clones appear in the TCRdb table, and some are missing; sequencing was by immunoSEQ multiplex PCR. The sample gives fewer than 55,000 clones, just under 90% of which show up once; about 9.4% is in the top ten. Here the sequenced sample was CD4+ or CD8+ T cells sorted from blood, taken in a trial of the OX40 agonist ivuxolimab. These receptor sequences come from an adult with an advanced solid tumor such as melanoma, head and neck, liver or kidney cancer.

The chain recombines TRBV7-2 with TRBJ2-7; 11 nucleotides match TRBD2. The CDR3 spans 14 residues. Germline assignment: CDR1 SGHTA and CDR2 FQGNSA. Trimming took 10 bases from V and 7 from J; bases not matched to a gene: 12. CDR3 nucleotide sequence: TGTGCCACGAGCCAACTAGCGGGAGTAGGGGAGCAGTACTTC. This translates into CATSQLAGVGEQYF.

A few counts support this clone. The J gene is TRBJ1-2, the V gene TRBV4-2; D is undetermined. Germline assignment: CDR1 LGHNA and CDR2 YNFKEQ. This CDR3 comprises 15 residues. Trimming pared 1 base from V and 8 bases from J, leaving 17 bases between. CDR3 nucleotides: TGTGCCAGCAGCCAAGTGGAGACGTATGAAGTCGGCTACACCTTC. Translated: CASSQVETYEVGYTF.

Here the CDR3 reads CASSPGTGGINEQYF. The DNA for the CDR3 is TGTGCCAGTAGTCCCGGGACAGGGGGCATCAACGAGCAGTACTTC. The rearrangement joins TRBV19 to TRBJ2-7, with 12 positions matching TRBD1. With 5 bases clipped from V and 5 bases from J, the junction kept 7 bases outside the gene matches. Germline lookup yields CDR1 LNHDA and CDR2 SQIVND (reference sequence). The CDR3 covers 15 residues. Together with reference TRBV19 and TRBJ2-7, the CDR3 gives the full variable domain: DGGITQSPKYLFRKEGQNVTLSCEQNLNHDAMYWYRQDPGQGLRLIYYSQIVNDFQKGDIAEGYSVSREKKESFPLTVTSAQKNPTAFYLCASSPGTGGINEQYFGPGTRLTVT.

The CDR3 here is CASSFRGGLAVTDTQYF. DNA of the CDR3: TGTGCCAGCAGTTTCCGGGGGGGACTAGCGGTCACAGATACGCAGTATTTT. The V call is TRBV7-6, the J call TRBJ2-3; 11 nucleotides line up with TRBD2. The CDR3 sequence is 17 residues long. J lost 2 bases, V lost 6 bases, and 10 bases had no gene match. Germline lookup yields CDR1 SGHVS and CDR2 FNYEAQ. Filled out from reference TRBV7-6 and TRBJ2-3, the complete variable domain reads GAGVSQSPRYKVTKRGQDVALRCDPISGHVSLYWYRQALGQGPEFLTYFNYEAQQDKSGLPNDRFSAERPEGSISTLTIQRTEQRDSAMYRCASSFRGGLAVTDTQYFGPGTRLTVL.

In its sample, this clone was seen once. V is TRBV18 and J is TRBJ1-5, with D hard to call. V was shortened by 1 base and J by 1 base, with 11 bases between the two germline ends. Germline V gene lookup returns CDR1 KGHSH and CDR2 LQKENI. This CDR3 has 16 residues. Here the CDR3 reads CASSPLKLGSNQPQHF. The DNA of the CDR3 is TGTGCCAGCTCACCACTTAAACTTGGGAGCAATCAGCCCCAGCATTTT.

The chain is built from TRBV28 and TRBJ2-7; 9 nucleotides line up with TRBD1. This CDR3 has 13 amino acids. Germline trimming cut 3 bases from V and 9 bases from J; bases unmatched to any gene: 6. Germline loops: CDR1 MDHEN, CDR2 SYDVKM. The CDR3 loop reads CASSFPGQGMQYF. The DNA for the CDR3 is TGTGCCAGCAGTTTCCCGGGACAGGGCATGCAGTACTTC.

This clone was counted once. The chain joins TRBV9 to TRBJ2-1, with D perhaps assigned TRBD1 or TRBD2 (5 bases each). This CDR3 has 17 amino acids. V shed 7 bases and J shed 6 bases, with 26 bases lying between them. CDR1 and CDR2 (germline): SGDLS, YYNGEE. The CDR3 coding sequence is TGTGCCAGCGGCCGTTTTGCAGGGACGGGGACGCGCAATGAGCAGTTCTTC. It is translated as CASGRFAGTGTRNEQFF.

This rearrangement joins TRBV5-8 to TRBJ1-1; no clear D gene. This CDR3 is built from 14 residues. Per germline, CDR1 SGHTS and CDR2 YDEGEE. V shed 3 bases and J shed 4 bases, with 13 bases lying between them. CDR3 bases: TGTGCCAGCAGCTACCGTGGAGGGCGCACTGAAGCTTTCTTT. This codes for CASSYRGGRTEAFF.

CDR3 residues: CASSATGTTSYNSPLHF. The CDR3 bases are TGTGCCAGCAGTGCGACAGGAACAACTAGCTATAATTCACCCCTCCACTTT. The chain couples TRBV27 to TRBJ1-6; TRBD1 is a possible D gene (6 bases). Germline loops: CDR1 MNHEY, CDR2 SMNVEV (reference sequence). This CDR3 is built from 17 residues. The V gene lost 5 bases and the J gene lost 3 bases, with 17 bases spanning the gap.

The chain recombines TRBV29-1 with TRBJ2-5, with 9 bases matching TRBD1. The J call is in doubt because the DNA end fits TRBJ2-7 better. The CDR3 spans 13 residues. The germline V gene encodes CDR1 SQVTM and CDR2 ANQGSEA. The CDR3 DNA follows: TGCAGCGCTGAGACAGGGGGTAATTACGAGCAGTACTTC. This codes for CSAETGGNYEQYF.

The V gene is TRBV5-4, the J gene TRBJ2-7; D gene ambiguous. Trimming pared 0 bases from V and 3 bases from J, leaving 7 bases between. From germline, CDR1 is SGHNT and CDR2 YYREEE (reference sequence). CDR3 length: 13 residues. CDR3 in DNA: TGTGCCAGCAGCTTGGGGCAGGACTACGAGCAGTACTTC. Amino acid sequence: CASSLGQDYEQYF.

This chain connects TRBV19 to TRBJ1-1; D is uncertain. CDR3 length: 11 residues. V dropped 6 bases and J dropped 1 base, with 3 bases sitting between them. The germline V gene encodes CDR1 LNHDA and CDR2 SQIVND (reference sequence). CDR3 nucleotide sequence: TGTGCCAGTAGCGGGAACACTGAAGCTTTCTTT. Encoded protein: CASSGNTEAFF.

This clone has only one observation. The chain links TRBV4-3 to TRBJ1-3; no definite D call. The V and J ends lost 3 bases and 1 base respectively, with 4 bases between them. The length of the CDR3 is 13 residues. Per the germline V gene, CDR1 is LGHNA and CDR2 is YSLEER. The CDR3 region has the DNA TGCGCCAGCAGCCAGGCGTCTGGAAACACCATATATTTT. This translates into CASSQASGNTIYF.

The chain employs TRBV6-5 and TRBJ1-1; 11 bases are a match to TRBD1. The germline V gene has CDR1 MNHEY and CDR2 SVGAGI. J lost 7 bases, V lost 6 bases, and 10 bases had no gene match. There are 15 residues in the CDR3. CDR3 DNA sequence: TGTGCCAGCAGACCGATGGACAGGGGGCGAAGTGAAGCTTTCTTT. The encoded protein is CASRPMDRGRSEAFF.

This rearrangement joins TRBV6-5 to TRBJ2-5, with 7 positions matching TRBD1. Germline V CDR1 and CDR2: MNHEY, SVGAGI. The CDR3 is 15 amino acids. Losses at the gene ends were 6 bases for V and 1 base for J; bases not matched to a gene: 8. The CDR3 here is CASRLRDSSQETQYF. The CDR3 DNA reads TGTGCCAGCAGACTTCGGGACAGTTCCCAAGAGACCCAGTACTTC.

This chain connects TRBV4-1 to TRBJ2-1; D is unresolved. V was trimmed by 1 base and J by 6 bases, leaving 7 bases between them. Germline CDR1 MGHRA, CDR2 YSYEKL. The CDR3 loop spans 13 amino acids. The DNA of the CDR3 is TGCGCCAGCAGCCAAGGTGCCTTCAATGAGCAGTTCTTC. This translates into CASSQGAFNEQFF.

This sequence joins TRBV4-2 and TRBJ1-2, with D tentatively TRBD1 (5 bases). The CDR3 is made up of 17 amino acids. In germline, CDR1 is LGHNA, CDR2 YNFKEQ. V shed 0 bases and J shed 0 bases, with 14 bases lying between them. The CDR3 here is CASSQDRLTVTNYGYTF. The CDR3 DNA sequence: TGTGCCAGCAGCCAAGATAGGCTGACAGTTACTAACTATGGCTACACCTTC.

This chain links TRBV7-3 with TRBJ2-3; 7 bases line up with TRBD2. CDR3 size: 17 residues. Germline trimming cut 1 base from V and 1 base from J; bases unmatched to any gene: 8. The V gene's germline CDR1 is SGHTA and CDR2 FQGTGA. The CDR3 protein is CASSLNPTGGGTDTQYF. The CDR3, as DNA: TGTGCCAGCAGCTTAAATCCCACGGGGGGTGGCACAGATACGCAGTATTTT.

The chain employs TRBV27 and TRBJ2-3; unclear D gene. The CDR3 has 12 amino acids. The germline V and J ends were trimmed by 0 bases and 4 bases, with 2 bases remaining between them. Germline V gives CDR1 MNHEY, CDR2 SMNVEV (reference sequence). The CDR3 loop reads CASSLSPDTQYF. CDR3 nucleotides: TGTGCCAGCAGTTTATCCCCAGATACGCAGTATTTT.